What follows are 11 T cell receptor beta chains derived from one specimen sequenced in a study of T cells in Graves' hyperthyroidism and ophthalmopathy. The source material, RNA transcripts, was used to amplify TCR beta CDR3 regions. HTBI primers were employed in a first-round RT-PCR of the TCR CDR3. One entry per CDR3 protein results from TCRdb running MiXCR on the multiplex PCR reads. The sample holds 350,000 to 500,000 distinct CDR3 sequences; around 15% are singletons and the top ten take 5% to 6%. Sequences were obtained from blood. The receptor set was obtained from a woman between 18 and 29 years old with Graves' hyperthyroidism.

The sample holds a few counts of this clonotype. V is TRBV6-9 and J is TRBJ2-1, with TRBD2 matching over 7 bases. J was trimmed by 6 bases and V by 2 bases; bases with no gene match: 1. CDR3 length equals 13 residues. Germline V CDR1 and CDR2: MNHGY, SVAAGI. CDR3 residues: CASSYIAGNEQFF. CDR3 sequence (DNA): TGTGCCAGCAGTTATATAGCGGGCAATGAGCAGTTCTTC.

Comments on this clonotype: A much larger clone is a single base away; this may be a read error. Because it lacks the conserved phenylalanine or tryptophan at the end, this CDR3 is likely a read error. The chain recombines TRBV4-3 with TRBJ2-1, with 9 positions matching TRBD1. V lost 3 bases to trimming and J lost 8 bases; unmatched junction nucleotides: 2. Germline CDR1 LGHNA, CDR2 YSLEER. This CDR3 has 13 amino acids. For the CDR3, the DNA is TGCGCCAGCAGCCACCGGACAGGGGATGAGCAGTTCCTC. This codes for CASSHRTGDEQFL.

The rearrangement joins TRBV6-1 to TRBJ2-5, with 10 bases matching TRBD1. CDR1 and CDR2 from the germline V gene are MNHNS and SASEGT. Trimming at V came to 6 bases and at J to 5 bases, leaving 3 bases not matched to a gene. This CDR3 contains 13 residues. Here the CDR3 DNA reads TGTGCCAGCAGGCCGGACAGGGGGGAGACCCAGTACTTC. Amino acid sequence: CASRPDRGETQYF.

The CDR3 reads CASSLVIGLEAFF. The DNA for the CDR3 is TGTGCCAGCAGTTTAGTGATCGGACTTGAAGCTTTCTTT. The chain uses TRBV12-3 or TRBV12-4 and TRBJ1-1; D unclear. V dropped 1 base and J dropped 7 bases, with 10 bases sitting between them. This CDR3 is 13 amino acids long.

The table lists this clonotype with many counts. The chain couples TRBV11-2 to TRBJ2-2; D possibly corresponds to TRBD2 (5 bases). Germline V gene lookup returns CDR1 SGHAT and CDR2 FQNNGV. V was cut by 3 bases and J by 6 bases, with 14 bases left in between. The CDR3 length is 15 residues. The CDR3, as DNA: TGTGCCAGCAGCTTTGACGGGTACGGGGCCGGGGAGCTGTTTTTT. This encodes CASSFDGYGAGELFF.

CDR3 protein: CASRHSRYGETQYF. CDR3 DNA: TGTGCCAGCAGGCACTCTAGGTACGGGGAGACCCAGTACTTC. This sequence joins TRBV5-6 and TRBJ2-5; unclear D gene. V was pared by 5 bases and J by 5 bases, with 16 bases between. CDR1 and CDR2 (germline): SGHDT, YYEEEE. This CDR3 is built from 14 residues.

This clonotype was found many times. V is TRBV11-3 and J is TRBJ2-3; 10 bases agree with TRBD2. The length of the CDR3 is 14 residues. Trimming cost V 5 bases and J 4 bases; bases outside gene matches: 3. Germline CDR1 and CDR2: SGHNT and YENEEA. For the CDR3, the DNA is TGTGCCAGCAGCGAAAGCGGGAGGGCAGATACGCAGTATTTT. This gives the protein CASSESGRADTQYF.

The gene calls are TRBV2 and TRBJ2-7; D is perhaps TRBD1 or TRBD2 (5 bases each). Germline CDR1 and CDR2: SNHLY and FYNNEI. The length of the CDR3 is 14 residues. Trimming left V 7 bases short and J 3 bases short, with 16 bases between. The CDR3 nucleotides are TGTGCCAGCACGCCTTCCGGGACCGTCTACGAGCAGTACTTC. It specifies CASTPSGTVYEQYF.

The V and J genes are TRBV5-6 and TRBJ1-5, with a possible D match to TRBD1 (5 bases). Germline CDR1 reads SGHDT; CDR2 reads YYEEEE. The V gene lost 0 bases and the J gene lost 5 bases, with 15 bases spanning the gap. The CDR3 spans 16 residues. CDR3 DNA: TGTGCCAGCAGCTTGGGCGCCGGGACGGCACATCAGCCCCAGCATTTT. This sequence encodes CASSLGAGTAHQPQHF.

The chain carries TRBV3-1 and TRBJ1-6, with TRBD1 matching 7 bases. Germline-derived CDR1 and CDR2 are LGHDT and YNNKEL (reference sequence). The CDR3 has 15 residues. The J segment lost 8 bases and the V segment lost 1 base, leaving 5 bases of the junction unmatched. Here the CDR3 reads CASSQVGRGDSPLHF. The CDR3 coding sequence is TGTGCCAGCAGCCAAGTTGGCAGGGGGGATTCACCCCTCCACTTT. Using reference TRBV3-1 and TRBJ1-6 for the parts outside the CDR3, the full variable domain is DTAVSQTPKYLVTQMGNDKSIKCEQNLGHDTMYWYKQDSKKFLKIMFSYNNKELIINETVPNRFSPKSPDKAHLNLHINSLELGDSAVYFCASSQVGRGDSPLHFGNGTRLTVT.

The table lists this clonotype with a few counts. The chain carries TRBV6-1 and TRBJ1-2; D not resolved. Per germline, CDR1 MNHNS and CDR2 SASEGT. The CDR3 is made up of 14 amino acids. Trimming took 6 bases from V and 4 from J, leaving 15 bases between them. The CDR3 DNA follows: TGTGCCAGCAGCCGAGCAGATAGCCTCTATGGCTACACCTTC. It encodes CASSRADSLYGYTF.